The entry that follows covers one TCR beta chain sequence. The antigen remains undetermined. The data stem from a study of shared clonotypes between healthy human individuals. Notes on the study in general: Sampling used blood alone; tissue repertoires probably differ.

CDR1 WSHSY and CDR2 SAAADI come from the germline V gene. The CDR3 sequence is 13 residues long. V dropped 8 bases and J dropped 6; count of bases not matched to a gene: 5. In the authors' methods: Junction-only immunoSEQ data arrived without quality scores, meaning filtering differed. Data came from immunoSEQ multiplex PCR; TCRdb stores just in-frame clones and leaves some out. That table is the source of V, J and clone size, and D and trimming were worked out from the DNA. This table holds some 2.4 million clones, 93% found once. This rearrangement joins TRBV10-2 to TRBJ1-4, with TRBD1 matching 8 bases. The clonotype comes from a man younger than 35 in good health. Some clones in this sample may be carry-over from other donors' samples. Sequenced input: naive CD4+ T cells from PBMCs. Subset meaning: CD45RA+ positively selected. The CDR3 sequence: CASQGARDEKLFF. Written as DNA, the CDR3 is TGCGCCAGCCAGGGGGCGCGGGATGAAAAACTGTTTTTT.